This TCR beta chain was observed in a study of identical twins. CDR1 is LNHDA, CDR2 SQIVND, per germline (reference sequence). This CDR3 comprises 14 residues. The V end lost 1 base, the J end lost 4 bases, and 10 bases lay between the germline ends. TCRdb re-called the 5' RACE reads with MiXCR, one entry per CDR3 protein. This table has roughly 1.6 million distinct CDR3 sequences, about 31% appearing once. Sequencing was done on a sample of cord blood. The receptor was derived from a newborn girl in good health. V usage is TRBV19 and J usage is TRBJ1-1; weak D call: TRBD1 (6 bases). The DNA for the CDR3 is TGTGCCAGTAGTATAGGCAGGGGAAGCACTGAAGCTTTCTTT. It specifies CASSIGRGSTEAFF. Full variable domain (missing parts from reference TRBV19 and TRBJ1-1): DGGITQSPKYLFRKEGQNVTLSCEQNLNHDAMYWYRQDPGQGLRLIYYSQIVNDFQKGDIAEGYSVSREKKESFPLTVTSAQKNPTAFYLCASSIGRGSTEAFFGQGTRLTVV.